This is a list of T cell receptor beta chains from one sample in a study of cytomegalovirus exposure and HLA in healthy donors. Profiled with immunoSEQ multiplex PCR; TCRdb holds only in-frame clones, not every one. The sample holds approximately 150,000 clones; around 83% are singletons and the top ten take over 4%. Material: PBMCs. These receptors all stem from a man aged 45-65 years in good health and CMV-seropositive. Both conserved end residues are trimmed from each CDR3. Each record gives: CDR3 protein, V gene, J gene.

CDR3 protein: ASRTGQVTGELF; V gene: TRBV27; J gene: TRBJ2-2
CDR3 protein: ASGSVHTQY; V gene: TRBV28; J gene: TRBJ2-3
CDR3 protein: AWRSGTLGTNEKLF; V gene: TRBV30; J gene: TRBJ1-4
CDR3 protein: ASRGGGHTDTQY; V gene: TRBV2; J gene: TRBJ2-3
CDR3 protein: ASSWAASSTDTQY; V gene: TRBV19; J gene: TRBJ2-3
CDR3 protein: ASGGRGAYYEQY; V gene: TRBV28; J gene: TRBJ2-7
CDR3 protein: ASRGIMGEAF; V gene: TRBV28; J gene: TRBJ1-1
CDR3 protein: ASSNPPFKRDTQY; V gene: TRBV6-1; J gene: TRBJ2-3
CDR3 protein: ASSVDSGYNEQF; V gene: TRBV7-2; J gene: TRBJ2-1
CDR3 protein: ATRSTGSSTGELF; V gene: TRBV2; J gene: TRBJ2-2
CDR3 protein: ASSRLTGIQETQY; V gene: TRBV19; J gene: TRBJ2-5
CDR3 protein: ASSEGVTYEQY; V gene: TRBV6-1; J gene: TRBJ2-7
CDR3 protein: ASRLGFQQLTYEQY; V gene: TRBV28; J gene: TRBJ2-7
CDR3 protein: ASSLSFSGNTIY; V gene: TRBV5-1; J gene: TRBJ1-3
CDR3 protein: ASIRDRGNEQF; V gene: TRBV5-1; J gene: TRBJ2-1
CDR3 protein: ASSYGGGVNTEAF; V gene: TRBV7-9; J gene: TRBJ1-1
CDR3 protein: ASSDRGYNEQF; V gene: TRBV9; J gene: TRBJ2-1
CDR3 protein: ASSQGSSLHSSYEQY; V gene: TRBV4-1; J gene: TRBJ2-7
CDR3 protein: ASSTPNYGYT; V gene: TRBV6-1; J gene: TRBJ1-2
CDR3 protein: ASSAPGTGSEKLF; V gene: TRBV25-1; J gene: TRBJ1-4
CDR3 protein: ASSYNSGSEQY; V gene: TRBV6-6; J gene: TRBJ2-7
CDR3 protein: ASSSPLAGGRNEQF; V gene: TRBV7-6; J gene: TRBJ2-1
CDR3 protein: ASSLQGYGYT; V gene: TRBV19; J gene: TRBJ1-2
CDR3 protein: ASSFTGTVNSPLH; V gene: TRBV5-1; J gene: TRBJ1-6
CDR3 protein: ASSQGQGADNEQF; V gene: TRBV4-3; J gene: TRBJ2-1
CDR3 protein: ASNWGGSGGSGANVLT; V gene: TRBV5-1; J gene: TRBJ2-6
CDR3 protein: AWTSGDWAGYT; V gene: TRBV30; J gene: TRBJ1-2
CDR3 protein: ASSGTTGVNTEAF; V gene: TRBV5-4; J gene: TRBJ1-1
CDR3 protein: ASSWGTVSYEQY; V gene: TRBV5-6; J gene: TRBJ2-7
CDR3 protein: ASSRTVYEQY; V gene: TRBV28; J gene: TRBJ2-7
CDR3 protein: ASSLGALAGDTQY; V gene: TRBV11-2; J gene: TRBJ2-3
CDR3 protein: SVSISTDTQY; V gene: TRBV29-1; J gene: TRBJ2-3
CDR3 protein: ASSSEETQY; V gene: TRBV7-2; J gene: TRBJ2-5
CDR3 protein: ASSFEGTVYGYT; V gene: TRBV7-2; J gene: TRBJ1-2
CDR3 protein: ASSAGGGSSYNEQF; V gene: TRBV2; J gene: TRBJ2-1
CDR3 protein: SGIDRGYEQY; V gene: TRBV29-1; J gene: TRBJ2-7